Listed below are T cell receptor beta chains from one sample, sequenced in a study of vaccination effects on CD4 cells after COVID-19. No antigen has been assigned to these receptors. Method: immunoSEQ multiplex PCR; TCRdb's copy keeps in-frame clones and lacks some. The sample holds about 34,000 clones, 73% seen once. The source material was CD4+ T cells from PBMCs cultured with a peptide pool, sampled before COVID-19 vaccination. These receptor sequences come from a human donor who had a prior SARS-CoV-2 infection. The CDR3 runs from the conserved cysteine through the conserved F or W. Fields, in order: J gene, D gene, clone size, V gene, CDR3 DNA, CDR3 protein. A D gene is named only where the DNA matches it firmly. Clone sizes are given selectively: once, few, many, or a class where the clone is expanded.

TRBJ2-7,NA,NA,TRBV6-2/TRBV6-3,TGTGCCAGCAGTTACGTTCTAGTTCCGGCAGAGAAATACGAGCAGTACTTC,CASSYVLVPAEKYEQYF
TRBJ1-4,NA,NA,TRBV2,TGTGCCAGCAGTGAAGATGGACTTGAAAAACTGTTTTTT,CASSEDGLEKLFF
TRBJ2-1,NA,NA,TRBV25-1,TGTGCCAGCAGTGAAGAGCCGGCTTACAATGAGCAGTTCTTC,CASSEEPAYNEQFF
TRBJ2-1,TRBD1,NA,TRBV6-5,TGTGCCAGCAGTTTGAGGGGGCCCTACAATGAGCAGTTCTTC,CASSLRGPYNEQFF
TRBJ1-2,NA,NA,TRBV6-6,TGTGCCAGCAGTATGGATCCGAACTATGGCTACACCTTC,CASSMDPNYGYTF
TRBJ1-2,NA,NA,TRBV27,TGTGCCAGCAGCGTTTGGGGGGCAGAGGGTGGCTACACCTTC,CASSVWGAEGGYTF
TRBJ1-2,TRBD1,NA,TRBV6-5,TGTGCCAGCAGTCCCCGACAGGGTCTGGGCTACACCTTC,CASSPRQGLGYTF
TRBJ2-3,NA,NA,TRBV28,TGTGCCAGCAGTTTGGGGTCTGGGGCGGATACGCAGTATTTT,CASSLGSGADTQYF
TRBJ1-1,TRBD1,NA,TRBV19,TGTGCCAGTAGTCTACAGGGGTCTGAAGCTTTCTTT,CASSLQGSEAFF
TRBJ2-1,NA,few,TRBV25-1,TGTGCCAGCAGTGAATTAAGTAGCGGATACAATGAGCAGTTCTTC,CASSELSSGYNEQFF
TRBJ2-5,NA,once,TRBV30,TGTGCCTGGAGAGCTACAGGGCTGACGCAAGAGACCCAGTACTTC,CAWRATGLTQETQYF
TRBJ2-7,NA,NA,TRBV11-2,TGTGCCAGCAGCTTCGACATTTATTCCTACGAGCAGTACTTC,CASSFDIYSYEQYF
TRBJ2-3,NA,NA,TRBV6-2/TRBV6-3,TGTGCCAGCAGTTACATCTCCCACACAGATACGCAGTATTTT,CASSYISHTDTQYF
TRBJ2-3,NA,NA,TRBV6-6,TGTGCCAGCAGTATAGGGCGGTACACAGATACGCAGTATTTT,CASSIGRYTDTQYF